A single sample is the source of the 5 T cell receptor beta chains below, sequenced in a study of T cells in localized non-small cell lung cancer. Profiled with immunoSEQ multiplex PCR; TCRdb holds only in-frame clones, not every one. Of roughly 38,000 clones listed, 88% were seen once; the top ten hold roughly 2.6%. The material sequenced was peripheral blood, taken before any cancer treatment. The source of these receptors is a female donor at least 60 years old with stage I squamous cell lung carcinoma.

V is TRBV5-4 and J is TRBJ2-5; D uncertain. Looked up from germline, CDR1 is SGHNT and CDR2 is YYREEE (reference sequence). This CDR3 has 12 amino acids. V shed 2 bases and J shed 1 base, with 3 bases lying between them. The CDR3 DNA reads TGTGCCAGCAGCTTCCCCCAAGAGACCCAGTACTTC. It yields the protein CASSFPQETQYF.

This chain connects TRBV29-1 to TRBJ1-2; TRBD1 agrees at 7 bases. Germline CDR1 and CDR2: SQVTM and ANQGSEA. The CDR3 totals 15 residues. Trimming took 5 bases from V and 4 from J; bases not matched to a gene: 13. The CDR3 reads CSVKDMGTVSYGYTF. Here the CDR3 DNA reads TGCAGCGTTAAGGATATGGGGACAGTGAGCTATGGCTACACCTTC.

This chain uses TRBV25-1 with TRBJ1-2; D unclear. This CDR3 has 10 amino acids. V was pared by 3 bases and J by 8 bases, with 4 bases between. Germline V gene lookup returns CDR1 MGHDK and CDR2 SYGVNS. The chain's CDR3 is CASSDVGYTF. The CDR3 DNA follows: TGTGCCAGCAGTGACGTAGGCTACACCTTC.

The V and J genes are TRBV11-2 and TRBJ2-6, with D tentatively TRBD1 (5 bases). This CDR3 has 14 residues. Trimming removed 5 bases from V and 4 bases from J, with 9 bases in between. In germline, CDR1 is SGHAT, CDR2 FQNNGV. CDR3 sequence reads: CASSGAKGANVLTF. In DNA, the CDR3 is TGTGCCAGCAGCGGGGCTAAGGGGGCCAACGTCCTGACTTTC.

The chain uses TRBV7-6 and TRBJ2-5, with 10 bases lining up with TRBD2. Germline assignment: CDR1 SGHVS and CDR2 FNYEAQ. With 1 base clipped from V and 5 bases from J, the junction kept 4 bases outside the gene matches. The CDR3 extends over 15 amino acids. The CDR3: CASSLELAGSETQYF. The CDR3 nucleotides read TGTGCCAGCAGCTTAGAACTAGCGGGAAGTGAGACCCAGTACTTC.